This T cell receptor beta chain originates from a study of tumor-infiltrating lymphocytes in primary liver carcinoma. Overall study findings and caveats: Compared with tumor region pairs, tumor-adjacent and tumor-blood pairs overlapped less.

Both blood RNA, taken from unsorted whole blood, and germline DNA were extracted. Before any surgery took place, four milliliters of peripheral blood were collected. In regard to this clonotype: Its target is not known. Germline and junction disagree at one end, which may indicate a read error.

The V gene's germline CDR1 is SGHAT and CDR2 FQNNGV. CDR3 size: 14 residues. Starting material of 400 to 600 ng total RNA yielded TCR beta cDNA via a constant-region primer. Library construction for TCR beta comprised three nested multiplex PCR rounds performed with slightly modified ARM-PCR. Rounds one and two of PCR, each of 10 cycles, were primed with TRBV1-TRBV30 forward primers and a C-beta reverse primer. In TCRdb, the multiplex PCR reads were re-called with MiXCR into one record per CDR3 protein. The sample consists of about 180,000 distinct CDR3 sequences, 50% to 75% of them appearing once. Sequenced material: peripheral blood. The TCR comes from a man aged 40-50 years with primary liver carcinoma and hepatitis B virus infection. The chain couples TRBV11-2 to TRBJ2-1; unclear D gene. CDR3 nucleotide sequence: TGTGCCAGCAGCACGGAGATCCTATACAATGAGCAGTCCTTC. Translating gives CASSTEILYNEQSF.